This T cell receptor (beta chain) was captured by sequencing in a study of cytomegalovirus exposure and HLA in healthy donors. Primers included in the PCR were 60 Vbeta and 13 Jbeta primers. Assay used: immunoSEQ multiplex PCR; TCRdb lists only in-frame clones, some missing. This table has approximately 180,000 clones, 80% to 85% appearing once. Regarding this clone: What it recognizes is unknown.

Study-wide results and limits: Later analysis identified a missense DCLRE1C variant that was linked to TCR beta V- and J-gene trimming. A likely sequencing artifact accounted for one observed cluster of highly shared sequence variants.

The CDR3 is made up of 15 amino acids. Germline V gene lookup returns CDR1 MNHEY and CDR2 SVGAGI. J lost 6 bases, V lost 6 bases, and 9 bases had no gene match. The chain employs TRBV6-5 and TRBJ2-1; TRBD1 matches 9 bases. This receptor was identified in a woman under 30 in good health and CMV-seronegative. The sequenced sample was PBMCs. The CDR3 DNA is TGTGCCAGCAGCCAAGACAGGGGGACCTTCAATGAGCAGTTCTTC. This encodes CASSQDRGTFNEQFF.